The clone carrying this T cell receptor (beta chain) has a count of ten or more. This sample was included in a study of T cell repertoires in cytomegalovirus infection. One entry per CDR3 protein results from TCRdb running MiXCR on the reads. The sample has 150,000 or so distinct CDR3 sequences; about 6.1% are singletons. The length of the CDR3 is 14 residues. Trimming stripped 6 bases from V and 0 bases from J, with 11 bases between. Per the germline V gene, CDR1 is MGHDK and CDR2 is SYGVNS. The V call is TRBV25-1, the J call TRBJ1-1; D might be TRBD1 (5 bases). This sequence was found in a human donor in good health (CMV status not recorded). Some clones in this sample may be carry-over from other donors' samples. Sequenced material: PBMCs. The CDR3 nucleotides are TGTGCCAGCAGGGGGGACGCGGTGAACACTGAAGCTTTCTTT. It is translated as CASRGDAVNTEAFF. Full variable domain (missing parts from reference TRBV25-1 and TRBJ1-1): EADIYQTPRYLVIGTGKKITLECSQTMGHDKMYWYQQDPGMELHLIHYSYGVNSTEKGDLSSESTVSRIRTEHFPLTLESARPSHTSQYLCASRGDAVNTEAFFGQGTRLTVV.